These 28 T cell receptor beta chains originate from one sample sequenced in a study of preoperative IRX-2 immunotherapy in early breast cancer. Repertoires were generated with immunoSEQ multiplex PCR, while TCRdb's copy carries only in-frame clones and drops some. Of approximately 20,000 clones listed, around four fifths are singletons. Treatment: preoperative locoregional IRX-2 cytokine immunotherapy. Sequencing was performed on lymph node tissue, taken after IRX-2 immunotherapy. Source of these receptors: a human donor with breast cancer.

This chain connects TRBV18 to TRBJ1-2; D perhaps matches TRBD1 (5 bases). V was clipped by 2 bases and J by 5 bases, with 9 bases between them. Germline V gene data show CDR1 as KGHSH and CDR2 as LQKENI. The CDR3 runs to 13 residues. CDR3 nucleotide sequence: TGTGCCAGCTCACCAGGGACTGTTTATGGCTACACCTTC. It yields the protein CASSPGTVYGYTF.

CDR3 in amino acids: CASSLLAGSYEQYF. CDR3 DNA sequence: TGTGCCAGCAGCCTACTAGCGGGGAGTTACGAGCAGTACTTC. This chain links TRBV11-3 with TRBJ2-7, with 10 bases aligning to TRBD2. The CDR3 is 14 residues long. The V gene's germline CDR1 is SGHNT and CDR2 YENEEA. V trimming: 5 bases; J trimming: 4 bases; junction bases outside the gene matches: 5.

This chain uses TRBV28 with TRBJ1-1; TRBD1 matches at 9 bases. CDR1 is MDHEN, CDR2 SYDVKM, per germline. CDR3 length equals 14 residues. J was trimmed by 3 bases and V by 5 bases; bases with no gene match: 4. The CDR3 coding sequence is TGTGCCAGCAGTAGACAGGGGGTTTACACTGAAGCTTTCTTT. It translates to CASSRQGVYTEAFF.

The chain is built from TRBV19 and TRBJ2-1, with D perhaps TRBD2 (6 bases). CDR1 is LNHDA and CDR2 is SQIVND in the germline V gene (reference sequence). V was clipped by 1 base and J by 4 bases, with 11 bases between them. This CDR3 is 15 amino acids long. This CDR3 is CASSIAGVGYNEQFF. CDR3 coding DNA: TGTGCCAGTAGTATAGCGGGAGTAGGATACAATGAGCAGTTCTTC.

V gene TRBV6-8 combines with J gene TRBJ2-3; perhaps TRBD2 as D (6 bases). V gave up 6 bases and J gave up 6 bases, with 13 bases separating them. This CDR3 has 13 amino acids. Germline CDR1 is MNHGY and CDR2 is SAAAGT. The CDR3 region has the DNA TGTGCCAGCAGCTCTGCGGGATACGATACGCAGTATTTT. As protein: CASSSAGYDTQYF.

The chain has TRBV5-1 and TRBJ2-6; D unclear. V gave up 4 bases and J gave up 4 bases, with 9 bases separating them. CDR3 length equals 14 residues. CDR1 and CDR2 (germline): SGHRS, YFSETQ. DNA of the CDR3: TGCGCCAGCAGCGCAGACCGGGGGGCCAACGTCCTGACTTTC. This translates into CASSADRGANVLTF.

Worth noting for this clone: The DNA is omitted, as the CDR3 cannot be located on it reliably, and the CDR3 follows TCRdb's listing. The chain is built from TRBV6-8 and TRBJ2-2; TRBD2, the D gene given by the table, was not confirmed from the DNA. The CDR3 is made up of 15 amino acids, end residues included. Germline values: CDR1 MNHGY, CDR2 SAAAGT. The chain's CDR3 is CAITFGEGGIGELFF.

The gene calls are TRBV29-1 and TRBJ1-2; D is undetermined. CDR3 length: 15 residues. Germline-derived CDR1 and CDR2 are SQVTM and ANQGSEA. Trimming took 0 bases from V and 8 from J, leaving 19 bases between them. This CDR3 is CSVEERRGSEGGYTF. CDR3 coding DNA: TGCAGCGTTGAAGAGAGGCGCGGGTCCGAGGGAGGCTACACCTTC.

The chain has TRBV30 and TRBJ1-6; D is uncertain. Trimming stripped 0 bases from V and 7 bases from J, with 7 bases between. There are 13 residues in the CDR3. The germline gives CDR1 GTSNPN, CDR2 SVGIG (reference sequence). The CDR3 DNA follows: TGTGCCTGGAGTGTAGCAGGAAATTCACCCCTCCACTTT. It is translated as CAWSVAGNSPLHF.

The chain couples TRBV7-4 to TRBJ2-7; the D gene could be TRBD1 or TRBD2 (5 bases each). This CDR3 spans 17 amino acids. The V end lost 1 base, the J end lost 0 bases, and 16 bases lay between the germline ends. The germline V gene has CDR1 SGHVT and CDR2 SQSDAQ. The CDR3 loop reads CASSLVSVGASSYEQYF. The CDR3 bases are TGTGCCAGCAGCTTAGTTTCGGTCGGGGCCTCCTCCTACGAGCAGTACTTC.

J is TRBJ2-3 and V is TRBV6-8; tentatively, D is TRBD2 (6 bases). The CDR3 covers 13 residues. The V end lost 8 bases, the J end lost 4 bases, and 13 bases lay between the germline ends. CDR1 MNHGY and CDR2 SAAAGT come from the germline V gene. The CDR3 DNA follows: TGTGCCAGCGGGGCACTAGCAGCAGATACGCAGTATTTT. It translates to CASGALAADTQYF.

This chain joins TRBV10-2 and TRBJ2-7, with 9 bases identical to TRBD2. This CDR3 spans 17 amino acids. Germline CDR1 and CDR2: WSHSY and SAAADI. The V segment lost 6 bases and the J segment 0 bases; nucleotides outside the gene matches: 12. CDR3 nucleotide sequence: TGCGCCAGCAGGGGAGTCTACAGCGGGAGGAGCTCCTACGAGCAGTACTTC. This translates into CASRGVYSGRSSYEQYF.

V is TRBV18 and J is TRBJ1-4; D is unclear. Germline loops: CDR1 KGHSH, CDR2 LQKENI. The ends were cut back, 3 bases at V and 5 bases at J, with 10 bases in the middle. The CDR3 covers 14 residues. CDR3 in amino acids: CASSPDQLNEKLFF. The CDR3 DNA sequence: TGTGCCAGCTCACCCGACCAATTGAATGAAAAACTGTTTTTT.

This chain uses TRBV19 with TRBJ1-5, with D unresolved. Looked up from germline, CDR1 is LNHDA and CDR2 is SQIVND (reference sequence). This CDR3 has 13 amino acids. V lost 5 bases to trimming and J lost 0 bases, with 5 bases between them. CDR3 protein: CASSPYSNQPQHF. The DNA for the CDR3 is TGTGCCAGTAGTCCGTATAGCAATCAGCCCCAGCATTTT.

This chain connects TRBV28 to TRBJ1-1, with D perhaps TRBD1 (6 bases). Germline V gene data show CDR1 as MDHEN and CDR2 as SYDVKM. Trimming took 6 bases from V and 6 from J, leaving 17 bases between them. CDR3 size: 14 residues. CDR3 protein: CASSRGGGVAEAFF. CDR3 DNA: TGTGCCAGCAGCCGTGGAGGGGGAGTCGCTGAAGCTTTCTTT.

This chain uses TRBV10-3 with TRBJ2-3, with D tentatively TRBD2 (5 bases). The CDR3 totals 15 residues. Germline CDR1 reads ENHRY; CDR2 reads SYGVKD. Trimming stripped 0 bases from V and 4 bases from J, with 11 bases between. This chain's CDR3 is CAISESGSEADTQYF. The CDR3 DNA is TGTGCCATCAGTGAGTCGGGTAGCGAAGCAGATACGCAGTATTTT.

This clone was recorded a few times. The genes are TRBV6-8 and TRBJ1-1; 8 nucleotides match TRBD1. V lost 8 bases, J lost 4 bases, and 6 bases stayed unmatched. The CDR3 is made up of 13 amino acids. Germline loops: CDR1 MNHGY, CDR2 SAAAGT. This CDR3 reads CASGKDRGTEAFF. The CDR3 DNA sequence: TGTGCCAGCGGCAAAGACAGGGGCACTGAAGCTTTCTTT.

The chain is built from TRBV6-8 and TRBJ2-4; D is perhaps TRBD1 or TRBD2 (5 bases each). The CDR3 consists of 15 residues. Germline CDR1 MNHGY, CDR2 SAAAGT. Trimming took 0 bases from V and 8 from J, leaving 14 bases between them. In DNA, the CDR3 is TGTGCCAGCAGTTACTCGGGGCCTGGGGGAGACATTCAGTACTTC. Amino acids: CASSYSGPGGDIQYF.

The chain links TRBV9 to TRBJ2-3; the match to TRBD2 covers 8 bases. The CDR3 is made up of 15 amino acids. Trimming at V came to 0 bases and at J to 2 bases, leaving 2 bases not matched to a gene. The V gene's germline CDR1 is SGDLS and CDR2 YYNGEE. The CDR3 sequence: CASSVVAGYTDTQYF. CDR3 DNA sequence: TGTGCCAGCAGCGTAGTAGCGGGGTACACAGATACGCAGTATTTT.

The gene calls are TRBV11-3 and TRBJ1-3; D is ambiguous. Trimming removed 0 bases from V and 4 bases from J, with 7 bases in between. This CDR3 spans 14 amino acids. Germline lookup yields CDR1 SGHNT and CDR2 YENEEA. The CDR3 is CASSLDVGGNTIYF. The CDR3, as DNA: TGTGCCAGCAGCTTAGATGTTGGGGGAAACACCATATATTTT. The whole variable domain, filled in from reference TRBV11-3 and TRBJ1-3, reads EAGVVQSPRYKIIEKKQPVAFWCNPISGHNTLYWYLQNLGQGPELLIRYENEEAVDDSQLPKDRFSAERLKGVDSTLKIQPAELGDSAVYLCASSLDVGGNTIYFGEGSWLTVV.

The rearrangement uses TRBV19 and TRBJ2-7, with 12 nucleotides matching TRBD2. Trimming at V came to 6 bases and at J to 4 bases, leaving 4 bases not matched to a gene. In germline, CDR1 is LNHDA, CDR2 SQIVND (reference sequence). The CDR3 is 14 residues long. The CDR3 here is CASRPLAGGYEQYF. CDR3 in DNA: TGTGCCAGTAGGCCACTAGCGGGAGGATACGAGCAGTACTTC.

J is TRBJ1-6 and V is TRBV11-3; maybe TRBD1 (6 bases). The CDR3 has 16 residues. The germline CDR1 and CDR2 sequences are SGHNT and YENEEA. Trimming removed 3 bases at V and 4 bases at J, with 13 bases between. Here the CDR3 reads CASSLAGTNYNSPLHF. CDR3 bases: TGTGCCAGCAGCTTGGCCGGGACAAATTATAATTCACCCCTCCACTTT.

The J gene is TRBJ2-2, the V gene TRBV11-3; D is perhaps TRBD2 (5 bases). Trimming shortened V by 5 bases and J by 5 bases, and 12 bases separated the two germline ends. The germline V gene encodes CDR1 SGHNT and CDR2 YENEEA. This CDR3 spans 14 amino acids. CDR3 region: CASSTAGPTGELFF. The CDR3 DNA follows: TGTGCCAGCAGCACTGCGGGCCCGACCGGGGAGCTGTTTTTT.

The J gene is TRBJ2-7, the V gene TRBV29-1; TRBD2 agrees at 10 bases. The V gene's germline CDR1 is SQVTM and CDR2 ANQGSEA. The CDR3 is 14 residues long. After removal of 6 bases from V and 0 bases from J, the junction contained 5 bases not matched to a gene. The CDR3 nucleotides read TGCAGCGTCGCGGGACTAGCGAGCTCCTACGAGCAGTACTTC. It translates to CSVAGLASSYEQYF.

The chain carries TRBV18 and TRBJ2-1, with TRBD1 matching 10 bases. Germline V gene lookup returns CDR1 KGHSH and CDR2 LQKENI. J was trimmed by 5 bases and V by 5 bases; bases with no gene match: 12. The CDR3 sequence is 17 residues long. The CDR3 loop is CASSSSLLGQGNNEQFF. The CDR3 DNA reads TGTGCCAGCTCATCATCCCTCCTGGGACAGGGGAACAATGAGCAGTTCTTC.

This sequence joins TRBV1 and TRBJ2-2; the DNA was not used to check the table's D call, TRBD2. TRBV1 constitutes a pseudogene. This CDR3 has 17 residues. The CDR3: CASSQEVLAVGTGELFF. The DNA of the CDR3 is TGCGCCAGCAGCCAAGAAGTGCTAGCGGTTGGCACCGGGGAGCTGTTTTTT.

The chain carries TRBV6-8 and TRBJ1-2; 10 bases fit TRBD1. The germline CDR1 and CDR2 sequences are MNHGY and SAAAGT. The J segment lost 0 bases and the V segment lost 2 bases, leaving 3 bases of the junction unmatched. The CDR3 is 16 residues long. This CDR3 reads CASSYVGQGANYGYTF. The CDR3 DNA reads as TGTGCCAGCAGTTACGTAGGACAGGGGGCTAACTATGGCTACACCTTC.

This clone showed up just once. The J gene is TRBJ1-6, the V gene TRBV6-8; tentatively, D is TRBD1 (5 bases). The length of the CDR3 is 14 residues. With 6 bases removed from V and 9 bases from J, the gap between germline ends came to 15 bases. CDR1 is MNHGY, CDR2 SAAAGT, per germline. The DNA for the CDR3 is TGTGCCAGCAGAACTCAGGGAGGAGGTTCACCCCTCCACTTT. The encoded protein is CASRTQGGGSPLHF.